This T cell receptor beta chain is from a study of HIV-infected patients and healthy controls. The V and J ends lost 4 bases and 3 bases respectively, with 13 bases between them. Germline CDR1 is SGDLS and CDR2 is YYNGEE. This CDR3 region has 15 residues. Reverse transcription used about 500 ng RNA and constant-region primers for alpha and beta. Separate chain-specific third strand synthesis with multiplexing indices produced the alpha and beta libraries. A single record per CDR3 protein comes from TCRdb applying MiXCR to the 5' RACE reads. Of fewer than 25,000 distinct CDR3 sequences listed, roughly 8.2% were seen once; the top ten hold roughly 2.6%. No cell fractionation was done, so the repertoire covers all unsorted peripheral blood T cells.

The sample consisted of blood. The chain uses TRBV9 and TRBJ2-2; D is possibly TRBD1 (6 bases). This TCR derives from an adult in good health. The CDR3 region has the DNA TGTGCCAGCAGCTCTGGGGGCAGCTACACCGGGGAGCTGTTTTTT. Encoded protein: CASSSGGSYTGELFF. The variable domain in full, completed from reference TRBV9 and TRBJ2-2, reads DSGVTQTPKHLITATGQRVTLRCSPRSGDLSVYWYQQSLDQGLQFLIQYYNGEERAKGNILERFSAQQFPDLHSELNLSSLELGDSALYFCASSSGGSYTGELFFGEGSRLTVL.